The 3 T cell receptor beta chains below were found in one sample sequenced in a study of T-cell memory formation after mild COVID-19. TCRdb used MiXCR to reprocess the 5' RACE reads, holding one entry per CDR3 protein. The table has about 50,000 distinct CDR3 sequences, 5.5% to 7.5% seen once; the top ten hold 1.4%. Sequencing input: PBMCs or a T cell subset sorted from them (not recorded which). The receptors were sampled from a man between 18 and 29 years old who had mild COVID-19 (a few samples of this study predate the infection). Cell type and time point are not known.

This clonotype was detected a few times. The genes are TRBV27 and TRBJ2-1; TRBD2 agrees at 9 bases. CDR1 MNHEY and CDR2 SMNVEV come from the germline V gene (reference sequence). There are 15 residues in the CDR3. The junction had 7 bases not matched to a gene; V was cut back by 3 bases and J by 7 bases. CDR3: CASSFPAGGLNEQFF. DNA for the CDR3: TGTGCCAGCAGTTTCCCAGCGGGGGGTCTAAATGAGCAGTTCTTC.

The genes are TRBV4-1 and TRBJ1-1, with D unclear. Trimming shortened V by 0 bases and J by 8 bases, and 13 bases separated the two germline ends. The CDR3 has 14 amino acids. The germline V gene encodes CDR1 MGHRA and CDR2 YSYEKL. The CDR3 DNA is TGCGCCAGCAGCCAAGAGGTACAGACGCTAGAAGCTTTCTTT. This sequence encodes CASSQEVQTLEAFF.

The chain combines TRBV10-3 with TRBJ1-1; D may be TRBD1 (6 bases). This CDR3 comprises 14 residues. Germline CDR1 ENHRY, CDR2 SYGVKD. The V end lost 3 bases, the J end lost 10 bases, and 18 bases lay between the germline ends. The CDR3 protein is CAISDPDRHRGAFF. The CDR3 DNA is TGTGCCATCAGTGACCCCGACAGGCATCGAGGAGCTTTCTTT.